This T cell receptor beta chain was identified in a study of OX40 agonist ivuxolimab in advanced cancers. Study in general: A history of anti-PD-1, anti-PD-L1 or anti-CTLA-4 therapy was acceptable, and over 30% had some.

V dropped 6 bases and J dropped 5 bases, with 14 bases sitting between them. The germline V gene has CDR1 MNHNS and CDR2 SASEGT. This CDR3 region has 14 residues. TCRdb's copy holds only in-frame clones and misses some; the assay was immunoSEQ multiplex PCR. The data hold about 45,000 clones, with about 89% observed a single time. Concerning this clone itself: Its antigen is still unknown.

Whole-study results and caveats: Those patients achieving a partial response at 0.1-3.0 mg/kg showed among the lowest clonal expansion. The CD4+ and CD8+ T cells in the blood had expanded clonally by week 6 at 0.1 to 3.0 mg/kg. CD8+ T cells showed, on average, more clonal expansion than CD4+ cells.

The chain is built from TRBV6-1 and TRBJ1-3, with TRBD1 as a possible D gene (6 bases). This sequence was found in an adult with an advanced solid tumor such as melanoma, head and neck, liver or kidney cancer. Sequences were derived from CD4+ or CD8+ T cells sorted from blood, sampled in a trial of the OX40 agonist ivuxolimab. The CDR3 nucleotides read TGTGCCAGCAGGGCCACAGGGATTAGAAACACCATATATTTT. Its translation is CASRATGIRNTIYF.